The T cell receptor (beta chain) under discussion was sequenced for a study of T-cell memory formation after mild COVID-19. Study-level background: Clustering of TCRs was largely donor specific.

This clonotype was seen a few times. Its antigen is still unknown. The CDR3 is 14 residues long. Losses at the gene ends were 6 bases for V and 3 bases for J; bases not matched to a gene: 5. Study outcomes and limitations: There were some responding clones in pre-infection memory, which suggested that cross-reactive memory had joined.

TCRdb fed the 5' RACE reads into MiXCR, producing one record per CDR3 protein. The sample holds roughly 310,000 distinct CDR3 sequences, approximately 16% seen once. What was sequenced was PBMCs or a T cell subset sorted from them (not recorded which). This TCR was sampled from a man younger than 30 who had mild COVID-19 (a few samples of this study predate the infection). Cell type and time point are not known. The chain is built from TRBV12-3 or TRBV12-4 and TRBJ2-1, with 7 bases aligning to TRBD1. The CDR3 DNA is TGTGCCAGCAGAGACAGGGTACTCTACAATGAGCAGTTCTTC. Translation gives CASRDRVLYNEQFF.